The sequence of this T cell receptor beta chain was determined in a study of shared clonotypes between healthy human individuals (dated by TCRdb to 2018 to 2020). In terms of the full investigation: Three men and a couple of women, aged 18 to 49 years, made up the cohort. Leukapheresis yielded between about 0.85 and 10 billion PBMCs per donor. Per donor, three plates each were used for CD4 naive and CD4 memory, two for CD8 naive, and one for CD8 memory. To increase sequencing depth and limit assay-specific biases, different laboratories used diverse techniques to prepare libraries and sequence TCR repertoires. To estimate repertoire size and how much clonotype sharing occurs between individuals, the study deeply sequenced the blood TCR repertoires of about five healthy adults. General conclusions and limits of the study: Pairwise subsampling led to the expectation that sequencing depth would affect the degree of clonotype sharing among donors. The genetic and exposure-history diversity represented was limited by the small number of donors. Higher generation probabilities were observed for clonotypes shared by all four sorted-subset donors than for non-shared clonotypes. Across several donors, around 5% of naive CD4, 3% to 3.5% of naive CD8, 2% to 2.5% of memory CD4, and approximately 0.4% of memory CD8 clonotypes were shared. Rarefaction of sorted-subset datasets indicated incomplete sequencing despite the large sequencing depth. Sampling was restricted to blood, and TCR repertoires in tissues likely differ from the TCR repertoires found in blood. Naive subsets generally had larger estimated clonotype richness than memory subsets.

Donors were healthy HIV-negative adults with no recently reported acute infections or vaccinations. Every donor was a Caucasian adult living in Nashville, Tennessee, USA. Magnetic negative selection was used to enrich CD4+ T cells, after which naive cells were positively selected on CD45RA and the negative fraction became the memory subset. After blood collection by leukapheresis, PBMCs were isolated using Ficoll-Histopaque density gradient centrifugation and then cryopreserved in the vapor phase of liquid nitrogen. Analytical flow cytometry was used to check the purity and quantity of each magnetically sorted T cell population. From each sorted fraction, genomic DNA was isolated and quantified by UV absorbance on a Nanodrop 2000c. From cysteine to phenylalanine, the CDR3 is 16 amino acids long. Kept here is only the CDR3 DNA, which spans 48 bases and is read in frame from base 1. Reading the germline V gene gives CDR1 SGHTS and CDR2 YDEGEE. At the junction V is shortened by 3 bases and J by 4 bases, with 18 bases in between.

A note on this clone: Its cognate antigen has yet to be identified. Base qualities are missing; no much larger clone stands one base away.

Using the deep immunoSEQ assay, multiplex PCR amplified TCR CDR3 regions from genomic DNA. Genomic DNA extracted from each cell subset was distributed evenly over all wells of several immunoSEQ 96-well plates, and each plate served as one replicate. For sorted subsets, 150 to 200 ng genomic DNA, equal to 25,000 to 35,000 T cell genomes, was loaded into each replicate PCR. Purified libraries were quantified with a Qubit 3.0 fluorometer, sized on a Bioanalyzer 2100, and re-quantified with the KAPA Library Quantification kit. Every immunoSEQ 96-well plate was sequenced on a separate single-read 150-cycle Illumina NextSeq 550 flow cell. The original pipeline was this. Because the immunoSEQ output included only junctional sequences and no quality scores, the filtering could not be the same as the filtering used for full-length reads. Sequences were annotated with PyIR, a Python wrapper for IgBLAST v1.9, using IMGT germline references to assign V/J genes and CDR3. Reads with weak V/J assignments (E-value above 1e-6), missing CDR3, stop codons, out-of-frame junctions, or ambiguous translated residues were removed. V3J clonotypes were defined by identical inferred V gene, J gene, and CDR3 amino acid sequence. Percentage overlap between repertoires was computed as shared unique clonotypes divided by the size of the smaller repertoire. Three approaches were used to assess repertoire richness: RTK rarefaction, the Chao1 estimator, and Recon v2.1 estimates of unobserved clonotypes. For all TCRbeta clonotypes obtained by the gDNA method from four donors, generation probabilities were computed with OLGA. TCRdb stores this immuneACCESS table with in-frame sequences only. Part of the clones is absent; in the studies checked, under half of the shortfall reflects unresolved V genes, and no reason is known for the rest. V and J calls and clone size are as listed in that table; D and trimming were resolved from the DNA. The sample contains 2 million to 2.5 million clones, roughly 93% of them found a single time. 0.39% of the sample is taken by the ten largest.

Sequencing input: naive CD4+ T cells from PBMCs. In the paper's terms, the cell subset or site label means: CD45RA+ positively selected. This clonotype was sampled from a man younger than 35 in good health. Some clones in this sample may be carry-over from other donors' samples. The chain is assembled from TRBV5-8 and TRBJ2-3; a tentative D call is TRBD1 (6 bases match). At the DNA level, the sequence is TGTGCCAGCAGCTCGCAACAGGGTCGGAGCGCAGATACGCAGTATTTT. The resulting protein is CASSSQQGRSADTQYF.